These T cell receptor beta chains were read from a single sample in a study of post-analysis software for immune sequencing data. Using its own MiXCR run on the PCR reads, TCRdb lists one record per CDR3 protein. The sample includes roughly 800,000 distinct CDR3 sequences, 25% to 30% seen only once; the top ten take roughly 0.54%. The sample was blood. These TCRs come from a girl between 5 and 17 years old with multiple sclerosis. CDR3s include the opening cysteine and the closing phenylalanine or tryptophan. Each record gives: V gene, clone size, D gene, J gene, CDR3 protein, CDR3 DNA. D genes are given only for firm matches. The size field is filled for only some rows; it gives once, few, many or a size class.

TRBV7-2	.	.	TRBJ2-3	CASGEGGGATDTQYF	TGTGCCAGCGGTGAGGGTGGCGGGGCCACAGATACGCAGTATTTT
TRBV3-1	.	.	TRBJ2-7	CASSRAAEAFEQYF	TGTGCCAGCAGCCGCGCGGCGGAAGCCTTCGAGCAGTACTTC
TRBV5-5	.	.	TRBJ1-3	CASGMRGLSGNTIYF	TGTGCCAGCGGAATGCGGGGCCTCTCTGGAAACACCATATATTTT
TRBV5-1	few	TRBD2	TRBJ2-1	CASRIAGMNYNEQFF	TGCGCCAGCAGGATAGCGGGGATGAACTACAATGAGCAGTTCTTC
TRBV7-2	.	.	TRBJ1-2	CASSLIGAGANYGYTF	TGTGCCAGCAGCTTAATCGGGGCAGGGGCTAACTATGGCTACACCTTC
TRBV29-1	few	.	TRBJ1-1	CSAKQGGDTEAFF	TGCAGCGCGAAACAGGGCGGAGACACTGAAGCTTTCTTT
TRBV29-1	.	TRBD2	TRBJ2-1	CSARTSGSGSEQFF	TGCAGCGCACGGACTAGCGGGAGTGGTAGTGAGCAGTTCTTC
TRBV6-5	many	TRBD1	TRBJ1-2	CASSQGDPNYGYTF	TGTGCCAGCAGTCAGGGGGACCCTAACTATGGCTACACCTTC
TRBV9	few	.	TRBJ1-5	CASSVGGATGPQHF	TGTGCCAGCAGCGTTGGCGGAGCCACGGGGCCCCAGCATTTT
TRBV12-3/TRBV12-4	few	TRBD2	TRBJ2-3	CASSPLKLAGRSTDTQYF	TGTGCCAGCAGTCCCCTTAAGCTAGCGGGGCGAAGCACAGATACGCAGTATTTT
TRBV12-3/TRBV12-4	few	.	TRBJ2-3	CASSFRGPDTQYF	TGTGCCAGCAGTTTCCGGGGCCCAGATACGCAGTATTTT
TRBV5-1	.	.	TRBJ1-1	CASSFNGALAAFF	TGCGCCAGCAGCTTCAATGGGGCCCTTGCTGCTTTCTTT
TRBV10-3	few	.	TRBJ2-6	CAISGGQLSSGANVLTF	TGTGCCATCAGCGGGGGACAGTTGAGCTCTGGGGCCAACGTCCTGACTTTC
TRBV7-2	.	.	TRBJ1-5	CASSFHRVGNQPQHF	TGTGCCAGCAGCTTTCACAGGGTGGGCAATCAGCCCCAGCATTTT